Below are 25 T cell receptor beta chains sequenced from a single sample in a study of neurological immune-mediated disorders. MiXCR, run by TCRdb on the 5' RACE reads, gives a single entry per CDR3 protein. The data show tens of thousands of distinct CDR3 sequences, roughly 26% seen once. Sequencing input: PBMCs. These receptors all come from a woman aged 65 to 85 in good health.

In this sample, this clonotype turned up many times. This chain uses TRBV5-1 with TRBJ1-1; D is ambiguous. The CDR3 sequence is 14 residues long. Germline loops: CDR1 SGHRS, CDR2 YFSETQ. The V and J ends lost 4 bases and 4 bases respectively, with 14 bases between them. The CDR3 sequence: CASSDGRGFTEAFF. The CDR3 nucleotides are TGCGCCAGCAGCGATGGACGGGGTTTCACTGAAGCTTTCTTT.

The table lists this clonotype with a count of one. The chain uses TRBV7-8 and TRBJ2-1; 7 bases match TRBD2. J lost 4 bases, V lost 3 bases, and 6 bases had no gene match. The CDR3 has 15 amino acids. Looked up from germline, CDR1 is SGHVS and CDR2 is FQNEAQ. The CDR3 here is CASSFAVGGYNEQFF. CDR3 sequence (DNA): TGTGCCAGCAGCTTCGCGGTGGGGGGGTACAATGAGCAGTTCTTC. Variable domain in full (rest from reference TRBV7-8 and TRBJ2-1): GAGVSQSPRYKVAKRGQDVALRCDPISGHVSLFWYQQALGQGPEFLTYFQNEAQLDKSGLPSDRFFAERPEGSVSTLKIQRTQQEDSAVYLCASSFAVGGYNEQFFGPGTRLTVL.

This clonotype has ten or more counts. V usage is TRBV7-9 and J usage is TRBJ1-6, with TRBD1 as a possible D gene (6 bases). The CDR3 runs 13 residues. Germline CDR1 SEHNR, CDR2 FQNEAQ (reference sequence). V dropped 5 bases and J dropped 11 bases, with 13 bases sitting between them. The CDR3 nucleotides read TGTGCCAGCAGCGTACGGACAGAAACACCCCTCCACTTT. It codes for CASSVRTETPLHF.

This chain connects TRBV4-2 to TRBJ1-6; D unresolved. The V and J ends lost 3 bases and 13 bases respectively, with 22 bases between them. CDR3 size: 16 residues. Germline V gene sequence: CDR1 LGHNA, CDR2 YNFKEQ. CDR3 protein: CASSQLVAGGIHPLHF. In DNA form, the CDR3 reads TGTGCCAGCAGCCAGCTAGTGGCCGGCGGGATTCACCCCCTCCACTTT.

The chain links TRBV28 to TRBJ2-4; no definite D call. CDR1 is MDHEN, CDR2 SYDVKM, per germline. The length of the CDR3 is 15 residues. V dropped 6 bases and J dropped 3 bases, with 15 bases sitting between them. CDR3 amino acids: CASRDLGLVKNIQYF. The CDR3, as DNA: TGTGCCAGCAGAGACCTGGGGTTAGTCAAAAACATTCAGTACTTC.

V is TRBV5-6 and J is TRBJ2-7; a weak D match, TRBD1 (5 bases). Trimming stripped 7 bases from V and 0 bases from J, with 14 bases between. Germline V gene sequence: CDR1 SGHDT, CDR2 YYEEEE. CDR3 size: 14 residues. The CDR3 spells CASGPQGSSYEQYF. CDR3 nucleotides: TGTGCCAGCGGCCCCCAGGGAAGCTCCTACGAGCAGTACTTC.

This clonotype was seen repeatedly, ten times or more. This chain links TRBV20-1 with TRBJ1-2; 11 bases agree with TRBD1. Trimming at V came to 2 bases and at J to 8 bases, leaving 10 bases not matched to a gene. The CDR3 sequence is 15 residues long. CDR1 is DFQATT, CDR2 SNEGSKA, per germline (reference sequence). CDR3 DNA sequence: TGCAGTGCTAGATCCGGACAGGGGGCTCTACGGGGCTACACCTTC. Protein: CSARSGQGALRGYTF.

This clonotype occurred many times. This chain connects TRBV4-1 to TRBJ2-7; maybe TRBD2 (5 bases). Per the germline V gene, CDR1 is MGHRA and CDR2 is YSYEKL. Trimming took off 0 bases at V and 4 bases at J, with 10 bases between the two ends. This CDR3 is built from 14 residues. The CDR3 region has the DNA TGCGCCAGCAGCCAAGATAGAGGGTTTTACGAGCAGTACTTC. Its translation is CASSQDRGFYEQYF.

This clonotype was observed many times. The rearrangement uses TRBV20-1 and TRBJ2-2; a weak D match, TRBD2 (5 bases). Between the trimmed V and J ends, which lost 6 bases and 9 bases, there was a span of 23 bases. Germline V CDR1 and CDR2: DFQATT, SNEGSKA (reference sequence). The CDR3 consists of 15 residues. The CDR3 sequence is CSAKVAIAGDRELFF. CDR3 coding DNA: TGCAGTGCCAAAGTCGCGATAGCCGGGGATCGGGAGCTGTTTTTT.

The chain couples TRBV7-9 to TRBJ2-1, with no clear D. Germline lookup yields CDR1 SEHNR and CDR2 FQNEAQ (reference sequence). The CDR3 has 15 residues. Trimming removed 4 bases at V and 3 bases at J, with 13 bases between. In DNA form, the CDR3 reads TGTGCCAGCAGCTCAGGTGACTCCTTCTACAATGAGCAGTTCTTC. The encoded protein is CASSSGDSFYNEQFF.

The sample holds a few counts of this clonotype. A much larger clone lies one base from this, so it may be a read error. This rearrangement joins TRBV6-5 to TRBJ2-2, with 7 bases matching TRBD2. The CDR3 is 15 amino acids. Germline CDR1 is MNHEY and CDR2 is SVGAGI. The CDR3: CASSLRPGGTVELFF. CDR3 in DNA: TGTGCCAGCAGCCTACGACCGGGAGGCACCGTGGAGCTGTTTTTT.

The chain is built from TRBV7-9 and TRBJ1-4; D is possibly TRBD1 (5 bases). The germline V gene encodes CDR1 SEHNR and CDR2 FQNEAQ (reference sequence). The V and J ends lost 2 bases and 6 bases respectively, with 10 bases between them. CDR3 length equals 14 residues. The chain's CDR3 is CASSLPRDDEKLFF. The CDR3 coding sequence is TGTGCCAGCAGCTTACCCAGGGATGATGAAAAACTGTTTTTT.

This clonotype came up a few times. It may be a read error: a sequence one base away is much more abundant. The chain has TRBV5-5 and TRBJ2-1; TRBD2 agrees at 8 bases. The germline CDR1 and CDR2 sequences are SGHKS and YYEKEE (reference sequence). The CDR3 runs 15 residues. V lost 4 bases, J lost 3 bases, and 6 bases stayed unmatched. The CDR3 DNA is TGTGCCAGCAGCCCCCAGCGGGAGTTCTACAATGAGCAGTTCTTC. As protein: CASSPQREFYNEQFF.

This clonotype has a handful of counts. The J gene is TRBJ2-1, the V gene TRBV7-8, with D uncertain. The CDR3 extends over 15 amino acids. V lost 2 bases and J 8 bases, leaving 16 bases between the germline ends. Looked up from germline, CDR1 is SGHVS and CDR2 is FQNEAQ. CDR3 region: CASSLIRAAGDEQFF. The CDR3 nucleotides are TGTGCCAGCAGCTTAATTCGAGCCGCTGGGGATGAGCAGTTCTTC.

This clonotype has a single count. The chain is built from TRBV4-2 and TRBJ2-3, with D possibly TRBD2 on 6 matching bases. The CDR3 covers 17 residues. V was trimmed by 2 bases and J by 0 bases, leaving 15 bases between them. The germline gives CDR1 LGHNA, CDR2 YNFKEQ. CDR3 amino acids: CASSQSRGGASTDTQYF. The CDR3 DNA is TGTGCCAGCAGCCAATCCCGGGGCGGGGCTAGCACAGATACGCAGTATTTT.

This clonotype was seen ten or more times. The chain uses TRBV11-2 and TRBJ1-2; D gene uncertain. The germline CDR1 and CDR2 sequences are SGHAT and FQNNGV. V was clipped by 3 bases and J by 8 bases, with 10 bases between them. This CDR3 is built from 12 residues. The CDR3 sequence: CASSFRDGGYTF. DNA for the CDR3: TGTGCCAGCAGCTTTAGGGATGGGGGCTACACCTTC. Using reference TRBV11-2 and TRBJ1-2 for the parts outside the CDR3, the full variable domain is EAGVAQSPRYKIIEKRQSVAFWCNPISGHATLYWYQQILGQGPKLLIQFQNNGVVDDSQLPKDRFSAERLKGVDSTLKIQPAKLEDSAVYLCASSFRDGGYTFGSGTRLTVV.

This chain links TRBV3-1 with TRBJ1-1; unclear D gene. Germline V gene sequence: CDR1 LGHDT, CDR2 YNNKEL (reference sequence). This CDR3 is 12 amino acids long. Trimming stripped 1 base from V and 8 bases from J, with 8 bases between. This CDR3 is CASSQGVVEAFF. Here the CDR3 DNA reads TGTGCCAGCAGCCAAGGGGTCGTCGAAGCTTTCTTT.

This clonotype was detected a few times. V usage is TRBV5-6 and J usage is TRBJ2-3; D ambiguous. Per the germline V gene, CDR1 is SGHDT and CDR2 is YYEEEE. CDR3 length equals 13 residues. V shed 3 bases and J shed 2 bases, with 7 bases lying between them. In nucleotides, the CDR3 is TGTGCCAGCAGCTCGCCCCCCACAGATACGCAGTATTTT. This codes for CASSSPPTDTQYF.

This rearrangement joins TRBV6-2 or TRBV6-3 to TRBJ2-4; no clear D gene. Trimming took 9 bases from V and 0 from J, leaving 12 bases between them. Germline V gene sequence: CDR1 MNHEY, CDR2 SVGEGT. The CDR3 loop spans 14 amino acids. CDR3: CASSNNRAKNIQYF. CDR3 nucleotides: TGTGCCAGTAGTAACAACAGAGCCAAAAACATTCAGTACTTC.

This clonotype occurred many times. The chain carries TRBV5-1 and TRBJ1-4; perhaps TRBD1 as D (5 bases). Deletions cut 7 bases from V and 5 bases from J, with 12 bases between. The CDR3 contains 13 residues. Germline assignment: CDR1 SGHRS and CDR2 YFSETQ. The CDR3 region is CASAGTANEKLFF. The CDR3 nucleotides are TGCGCCAGCGCGGGGACGGCAAATGAAAAACTGTTTTTT.

This clonotype appeared many times. The J gene is TRBJ2-3, the V gene TRBV7-2; D is undetermined. Germline values: CDR1 SGHTA, CDR2 FQGNSA. Between the trimmed V and J ends, which lost 5 bases and 0 bases, there was a span of 9 bases. There are 14 residues in the CDR3. The CDR3 nucleotides are TGTGCCAGCAGCCTCCGGAGAAGCACAGATACGCAGTATTTT. Protein product: CASSLRRSTDTQYF.

This clonotype was counted only a few times. The chain couples TRBV27 to TRBJ2-1; no reliable D call. Trimming took off 2 bases at V and 6 bases at J, with 8 bases between the two ends. The CDR3 contains 13 residues. The germline CDR1 and CDR2 sequences are MNHEY and SMNVEV (reference sequence). CDR3 in DNA: TGTGCCAGCAGTTTAAACCCCGGCAATGAGCAGTTCTTC. Its translation: CASSLNPGNEQFF.

The chain links TRBV20-1 to TRBJ2-1, with TRBD2 matching 8 bases. The CDR3 sequence is 15 residues long. Trimming removed 6 bases from V and 7 bases from J; junction bases left unmatched: 14. CDR1 and CDR2 (germline): DFQATT, SNEGSKA (reference sequence). Here the CDR3 reads CSASGYGRGVNEQFF. The CDR3 coding sequence is TGCAGTGCGTCCGGATATGGGCGGGGGGTAAATGAGCAGTTCTTC.

The gene calls are TRBV14 and TRBJ1-2, with unresolved D. Germline CDR1 and CDR2: SGHDN and FVKESK. This CDR3 spans 14 amino acids. V lost 4 bases and J lost 4, with 13 bases in between. The CDR3 nucleotides read TGTGCCAGCAGCCGCCCACCGCGAGGCTATGGCTACACCTTC. Its protein product is CASSRPPRGYGYTF.

In this sample, this clonotype turned up many times. The chain combines TRBV29-1 with TRBJ2-4; TRBD2 matches at 9 bases. CDR1 SQVTM and CDR2 ANQGSEA come from the germline V gene. Trimming at V came to 4 bases and at J to 2 bases, leaving 12 bases not matched to a gene. The CDR3 runs to 17 residues. The CDR3: CSVGGVAGAGTKNIQYF. In DNA form, the CDR3 reads TGCAGCGTTGGCGGGGTAGCGGGGGCGGGGACCAAAAACATTCAGTACTTC.